These T cell receptor beta chains were read from a single sample in a study of cytomegalovirus exposure and HLA in healthy donors. Sequencing was performed with immunoSEQ multiplex PCR; in TCRdb, only in-frame clones are kept and a portion is missing. The sample lists 160,000 or so clones, around 79% occurring once. The specimen sequenced was PBMCs. Source of these receptors: a man in his forties in good health and CMV-seronegative. Each CDR3 is given with its conserved first and last residue. The order of the fields is D gene, clone size, J gene, V gene, CDR3 protein, CDR3 DNA. A D gene is named only where the DNA matches it firmly. Expanded clones get a size class; other rows say once, few or many, or leave the size out.

D gene: TRBD2
clone size: NA
J gene: TRBJ2-1
V gene: TRBV12-5
CDR3 protein: CASGWGTSGAGEQFF
CDR3 DNA: TGTGCTAGTGGTTGGGGGACTAGCGGGGCCGGTGAGCAGTTCTTC

D gene: TRBD2
clone size: few
J gene: TRBJ2-1
V gene: TRBV9
CDR3 protein: CASSVDLTSGSNEQFF
CDR3 DNA: TGTGCCAGCAGCGTTGACCTGACTAGCGGGTCAAATGAGCAGTTCTTC

D gene: NA
clone size: NA
J gene: TRBJ2-6
V gene: TRBV30
CDR3 protein: CAWSGTGPGANVLTF
CDR3 DNA: TGTGCCTGGAGTGGAACAGGGCCCGGGGCCAACGTCCTGACTTTC

D gene: NA
clone size: medium-sized
J gene: TRBJ1-5
V gene: TRBV25-1
CDR3 protein: CASPSAGGVCNQPQHF
CDR3 DNA: TGTGCCAGCCCCTCCGCGGGGGGCGTTTGCAATCAGCCCCAGCATTTT

D gene: NA
clone size: NA
J gene: TRBJ2-7
V gene: TRBV11-2
CDR3 protein: CASSRPGLYEQYF
CDR3 DNA: TGTGCCAGCAGCCGGCCCGGGTTATACGAGCAGTACTTC

D gene: NA
clone size: NA
J gene: TRBJ2-2
V gene: TRBV5-6
CDR3 protein: CASSSTGELFF
CDR3 DNA: TGTGCCAGCAGCTCAACCGGGGAGCTGTTTTTT

D gene: NA
clone size: NA
J gene: TRBJ1-2
V gene: TRBV7-3
CDR3 protein: CASSHGPDPRALYGYTF
CDR3 DNA: TGTGCCAGCAGCCACGGTCCAGATCCGAGGGCCCTTTATGGCTACACCTTC

D gene: NA
clone size: NA
J gene: TRBJ2-3
V gene: TRBV6-5
CDR3 protein: CASSYVLPSDTQYF
CDR3 DNA: TGTGCCAGCAGTTACGTTCTCCCCTCAGATACGCAGTATTTT

D gene: TRBD2
clone size: once
J gene: TRBJ2-7
V gene: TRBV30
CDR3 protein: CAWSTSGGYEQYF
CDR3 DNA: TGTGCCTGGAGCACTAGCGGGGGATACGAGCAGTACTTC

D gene: NA
clone size: NA
J gene: TRBJ2-3
V gene: TRBV2
CDR3 protein: CAIKRTFTDTQYF
CDR3 DNA: TGTGCCATTAAGCGGACTTTCACAGATACGCAGTATTTT

D gene: NA
clone size: NA
J gene: TRBJ1-6
V gene: TRBV19
CDR3 protein: CASSIGIGSPLHF
CDR3 DNA: TGTGCCAGTAGTATCGGGATAGGTTCACCCCTCCACTTT

D gene: NA
clone size: NA
J gene: TRBJ2-4
V gene: TRBV15
CDR3 protein: CATSRDPGVSKNIQYF
CDR3 DNA: TGTGCCACCAGCAGAGATCCCGGGGTATCCAAAAACATTCAGTACTTC

D gene: TRBD1
clone size: NA
J gene: TRBJ1-1
V gene: TRBV7-9
CDR3 protein: CASSFLQDRSTEAFF
CDR3 DNA: TGTGCCAGCAGCTTCCTGCAGGACAGGTCAACTGAAGCTTTCTTT

D gene: NA
clone size: NA
J gene: TRBJ2-7
V gene: TRBV6-5
CDR3 protein: CASSYSGLDSEQYF
CDR3 DNA: TGTGCCAGCAGTTACTCGGGTTTGGACAGCGAGCAGTACTTC

D gene: NA
clone size: NA
J gene: TRBJ2-7
V gene: TRBV7-8
CDR3 protein: CASSLVRGSVHEQYF
CDR3 DNA: TGTGCCAGCAGCTTAGTGCGGGGTTCAGTGCACGAGCAGTACTTC

D gene: NA
clone size: once
J gene: TRBJ2-2
V gene: TRBV6-1
CDR3 protein: CAHPVVNTGELFF
CDR3 DNA: TGTGCCCACCCGGTGGTTAACACCGGGGAGCTGTTTTTT

D gene: TRBD1
clone size: NA
J gene: TRBJ1-4
V gene: TRBV9
CDR3 protein: CASSARDRGLREKLFF
CDR3 DNA: TGTGCCAGCAGCGCACGGGACAGGGGTTTAAGGGAAAAACTGTTTTTT

D gene: NA
clone size: NA
J gene: TRBJ1-2
V gene: TRBV5-4
CDR3 protein: CASSGGTAVVHGYTF
CDR3 DNA: TGTGCCAGCAGCGGGGGGACGGCGGTAGTCCATGGCTACACCTTC

D gene: NA
clone size: NA
J gene: TRBJ2-5
V gene: TRBV5-1
CDR3 protein: CASSLTGTETQYF
CDR3 DNA: TGCGCCAGCAGCTTGACAGGGACGGAGACCCAGTACTTC

D gene: TRBD2
clone size: once
J gene: TRBJ2-3
V gene: TRBV27
CDR3 protein: CASARGGTSTDTQYF
CDR3 DNA: TGTGCCAGCGCTCGCGGGGGGACTAGCACAGATACGCAGTATTTT

D gene: NA
clone size: NA
J gene: TRBJ1-5
V gene: TRBV2
CDR3 protein: CASSGDGAGNQPQHF
CDR3 DNA: TGTGCCAGCAGTGGAGATGGGGCGGGAAATCAGCCCCAGCATTTT

D gene: NA
clone size: NA
J gene: TRBJ2-7
V gene: TRBV7-2
CDR3 protein: CASSSTLTDRYNEQYF
CDR3 DNA: TGTGCCAGCAGCTCCACCTTAACAGACAGGTACAACGAGCAGTACTTC

D gene: NA
clone size: NA
J gene: TRBJ1-2
V gene: TRBV4-1
CDR3 protein: CAARGLGYGYTF
CDR3 DNA: TGCGCCGCTAGGGGGTTGGGGTATGGCTACACCTTC

D gene: NA
clone size: NA
J gene: TRBJ1-5
V gene: TRBV18
CDR3 protein: CASSPQQDSNQPQHF
CDR3 DNA: TGTGCCAGCTCGCCTCAACAGGATAGCAATCAGCCCCAGCATTTT

D gene: NA
clone size: NA
J gene: TRBJ2-3
V gene: TRBV6-1
CDR3 protein: CASSARDTQYF
CDR3 DNA: TGTGCCAGCAGTGCCCGGGATACGCAGTATTTT

D gene: TRBD1
clone size: NA
J gene: TRBJ1-2
V gene: TRBV12-5
CDR3 protein: CASGDTLQGLDYGYTF
CDR3 DNA: TGTGCTAGTGGCGATACATTACAGGGGTTAGACTATGGCTACACCTTC

D gene: TRBD1
clone size: once
J gene: TRBJ1-1
V gene: TRBV20-1
CDR3 protein: CSARLQGAPVF
CDR3 DNA: TGCAGTGCTAGATTACAGGGGGCACCCGTCTTT

D gene: NA
clone size: NA
J gene: TRBJ2-1
V gene: TRBV14
CDR3 protein: CASCDRGNNEQFF
CDR3 DNA: TGTGCCAGCTGCGACCGGGGGAACAATGAGCAGTTCTTC

D gene: TRBD2
clone size: once
J gene: TRBJ2-1
V gene: TRBV7-2
CDR3 protein: CASSLPGGVVNEQFF
CDR3 DNA: TGTGCCAGCAGCTTACCGGGGGGGGTGGTCAATGAGCAGTTCTTC

D gene: NA
clone size: NA
J gene: TRBJ2-7
V gene: TRBV4-1
CDR3 protein: CASSQGGLVGGGKYEQYF
CDR3 DNA: TGCGCCAGCAGCCAGGGGGGGTTGGTGGGGGGGGGCAAATACGAGCAGTACTTC

D gene: NA
clone size: NA
J gene: TRBJ1-2
V gene: TRBV5-4
CDR3 protein: CASSPPLQALYGYTF
CDR3 DNA: TGTGCCAGCAGCCCCCCCCTCCAGGCCCTCTATGGCTACACCTTC

D gene: NA
clone size: NA
J gene: TRBJ2-5
V gene: TRBV2
CDR3 protein: CASSIRVRETQYF
CDR3 DNA: TGTGCCAGCAGTATCAGGGTTCGGGAGACCCAGTACTTC

D gene: NA
clone size: NA
J gene: TRBJ1-4
V gene: TRBV28
CDR3 protein: CASSTGLNEKLFF
CDR3 DNA: TGTGCCAGCAGTACAGGGTTGAATGAAAAACTGTTTTTT

D gene: NA
clone size: NA
J gene: TRBJ2-7
V gene: TRBV20-1
CDR3 protein: CSARDSYEQYF
CDR3 DNA: TGCAGTGCTAGAGACAGTTACGAGCAGTACTTC

D gene: TRBD2
clone size: NA
J gene: TRBJ2-3
V gene: TRBV7-6
CDR3 protein: CASSYPLAGGPTDTQYF
CDR3 DNA: TGTGCCAGCAGCTACCCGCTAGCGGGGGGGCCAACAGATACGCAGTATTTT

D gene: TRBD1
clone size: NA
J gene: TRBJ2-7
V gene: TRBV5-1
CDR3 protein: CASSPMGQGRNEQYF
CDR3 DNA: TGCGCCAGCAGCCCTATGGGACAGGGGAGGAACGAGCAGTACTTC

D gene: TRBD1
clone size: few
J gene: TRBJ2-7
V gene: TRBV7-9
CDR3 protein: CASRELGTGLEQYF
CDR3 DNA: TGTGCCAGCAGAGAGCTCGGGACAGGGCTCGAGCAGTACTTC

D gene: NA
clone size: once
J gene: TRBJ2-3
V gene: TRBV5-6
CDR3 protein: CASSLTRAQDTQYF
CDR3 DNA: TGTGCCAGCAGCTTGACCAGGGCCCAAGATACGCAGTATTTT

D gene: NA
clone size: NA
J gene: TRBJ1-1
V gene: TRBV18
CDR3 protein: CASSPRDFVAEAFF
CDR3 DNA: TGTGCCAGCTCACCGCGGGACTTTGTTGCAGAAGCTTTCTTT

D gene: NA
clone size: once
J gene: TRBJ1-5
V gene: TRBV27
CDR3 protein: CASSLSSRGRNQPQHF
CDR3 DNA: TGTGCCAGCAGTTTATCGAGCAGGGGTCGGAATCAGCCCCAGCATTTT

D gene: NA
clone size: NA
J gene: TRBJ1-1
V gene: TRBV5-1
CDR3 protein: CASSWGGPANTEAFF
CDR3 DNA: TGCGCCAGCAGCTGGGGGGGACCCGCGAACACTGAAGCTTTCTTT

D gene: NA
clone size: NA
J gene: TRBJ1-4
V gene: TRBV7-9
CDR3 protein: CASSLATTNEKLFF
CDR3 DNA: TGTGCCAGCAGCTTAGCTACAACTAATGAAAAACTGTTTTTT

D gene: NA
clone size: NA
J gene: TRBJ2-3
V gene: TRBV9
CDR3 protein: CASSVGRDTQYF
CDR3 DNA: TGTGCCAGCAGCGTAGGGAGAGATACGCAGTATTTT

D gene: TRBD2
clone size: NA
J gene: TRBJ2-1
V gene: TRBV9
CDR3 protein: CASSQDKAGGTYNEQFF
CDR3 DNA: TGTGCCAGCAGCCAGGACAAAGCGGGGGGTACCTACAATGAGCAGTTCTTC

D gene: NA
clone size: few
J gene: TRBJ2-1
V gene: TRBV7-2
CDR3 protein: CASSLGGSNEQFF
CDR3 DNA: TGTGCCAGCAGCTTAGGGGGCTCTAATGAGCAGTTCTTC

D gene: NA
clone size: NA
J gene: TRBJ2-7
V gene: TRBV18
CDR3 protein: CASSPPRTPPPYEQYF
CDR3 DNA: TGTGCCAGCTCACCGCCCAGGACTCCCCCCCCCTACGAGCAGTACTTC

D gene: TRBD1
clone size: NA
J gene: TRBJ1-1
V gene: TRBV5-4
CDR3 protein: CASSLRDSRNTEAFF
CDR3 DNA: TGTGCCAGCAGCTTGAGGGACAGTAGAAACACTGAAGCTTTCTTT

D gene: NA
clone size: NA
J gene: TRBJ2-7
V gene: TRBV6-1
CDR3 protein: CASLDSSYEQYF
CDR3 DNA: TGTGCCAGCTTGGACAGCTCCTACGAGCAGTACTTC

D gene: NA
clone size: NA
J gene: TRBJ2-6
V gene: TRBV6-4
CDR3 protein: CASSEEGGGSGANVLTF
CDR3 DNA: TGTGCCAGCAGTGAAGAGGGGGGGGGCTCTGGGGCCAACGTCCTGACTTTC

D gene: TRBD2
clone size: few
J gene: TRBJ2-2
V gene: TRBV5-6
CDR3 protein: CASSLIPAGGNTGELFF
CDR3 DNA: TGTGCCAGCAGCTTAATCCCAGCGGGGGGCAACACCGGGGAGCTGTTTTTT

D gene: NA
clone size: NA
J gene: TRBJ1-2
V gene: TRBV11-2
CDR3 protein: CASSHWSGDYTF
CDR3 DNA: TGTGCCAGCAGCCATTGGTCGGGGGACTACACCTTC

D gene: NA
clone size: NA
J gene: TRBJ2-2
V gene: TRBV9
CDR3 protein: CASSVVGPYTGELFF
CDR3 DNA: TGTGCCAGCAGCGTAGTGGGGCCCTACACCGGGGAGCTGTTTTTT

D gene: TRBD1
clone size: NA
J gene: TRBJ2-7
V gene: TRBV29-1
CDR3 protein: CSVEVHRDRISYEQYF
CDR3 DNA: TGCAGCGTTGAAGTCCACCGGGACAGAATTTCCTACGAGCAGTACTTC

D gene: TRBD2
clone size: NA
J gene: TRBJ2-7
V gene: TRBV18
CDR3 protein: CASSPPSYGGDSYEQYF
CDR3 DNA: TGTGCCAGCTCACCTCCTTCGTACGGGGGGGACTCCTACGAGCAGTACTTC